This record covers a single T cell receptor beta chain. What it recognizes is unknown. Mouse gene names and germline throughout. The read falls 1 residue short of the CDR3 end, and the missing part is taken from the germline J gene. Survey-depth TCRbeta CDR3 sequencing reported V/J genes and productive frequencies. Sequenced by immunoSEQ multiplex PCR; TCRdb stores in-frame clones only, minus some. The data hold tens of thousands of clones, with 60% to 80% observed a single time. The entry originates in a study of tissue T cells after allogeneic stem cell transplantation. Study-wide findings and caveats: Sampling depth was limited, and the cohort was small and clinically varied.

Germline CDR1 reads SGHSA; CDR2 reads FRNQAP. Trimming took off 6 bases at V and 2 bases at J, with 9 bases between the two ends. This CDR3 is 13 amino acids long. The clonotype was recovered from a female BALB/c mouse in good health. The strain bears MHC haplotype H2-d. This chain links TRBV16 with TRBJ2-3; possibly TRBD2 for D (7 bases). The sample consisted of blood. CDR3 bases read: TGTGCAAGCAGGAGGGGGGCTGCAGAAACGCTGTAT. This gives the protein CASRRGAAETLY. The whole CDR3 is CASRRGAAETLYF.